This T cell receptor beta chain was sequenced during a study of human T cells and chemical hapten exposure. Study-wide results and limits: Because all patients had alopecia, their immune responses might differ from healthy ones. Expanded TCRs formed significantly more large CDR3 similarity clusters than controls.

TCRdb re-called the RACE reads through MiXCR, storing one row per CDR3 protein. The table shows 370,000 or so distinct CDR3 sequences, with around 4.8% occurring only once. Trimming cost V 1 base and J 7 bases, with 10 bases left between them. Germline V gene data show CDR1 as MNHNY and CDR2 as SVGAGI (reference sequence). CDR3 size: 14 residues. Many counts were recorded for this clonotype. What it recognizes is unknown. Time point specified: patch test 1, 2 weeks after DPC sensitization. Sample treatment: therapeutic diphenylcyclopropenone sensitization with weekly scalp DPC. Donation of samples came from alopecia patients who were 18 to 70 years old and suitable for DPC. The starting material, unfractionated whole blood, was used for total RNA extraction.

This sample comprised whole blood, obtained in connection with sensitization to the hapten diphenylcyclopropenone (DPC). The clonotype was recovered from a woman aged 45-60 years with alopecia areata. Some clones in this sample may be carry-over from other donors' samples. The V call is TRBV6-6, the J call TRBJ2-2; no firm D call. Here the CDR3 DNA reads TGTGCCAGCAGTTACTGGGAAGAGAGCGGGGAGCTGTTTTTT. As protein: CASSYWEESGELFF.